Listed here is a single T cell receptor (beta chain). Its antigen is unknown. Base qualities are not recorded, but no much larger clone differs from it by a single base. For this chain, trimming is 5 bases at the V end and 4 bases at the J end, and the number of junction bases without a gene match is 6. According to the germline V gene, CDR1 reads SGHTA and CDR2 reads FQGTGA. From cysteine to phenylalanine, the CDR3 is 15 amino acids long. Only the CDR3 portion is preserved as DNA: 45 bases, with reading frame beginning at the first base. This record comes from a study of blood T cell repertoires in COVID-19 (TCRdb year 2020). Study-level background: Collaborator samples came from the United States, Italy and Spain and covered acute and convalescent phases of COVID-19. The repertoires were released in a freely available public database intended as a resource for research on the immune response to SARS-CoV-2. The material from the prospective study consisted of cDNA or gDNA derived from T cells, B-cell-depleted T cells, or PBMCs. Nearly every sample came with metadata listing a de-identified subject ID, COVID-19 status, age in years and sex. The dataset comprised deeply sampled blood TCRbeta repertoires from subjects exposed to, actively infected with, or recovered from COVID-19. Where available, HLA class I and class II types were obtained from metadata supplied by the sample provider rather than from assay-based typing. The samples were drawn from two sources: the first 160 participants of the ongoing ImmuneRACE study, and approximately 1,300 subjects contributed by 6 global collaborators.

Results the study describes overall, beyond this receptor: The quantity of clinical and demographic metadata differed by source and by participant and was supplied without curation.

Whole blood was collected in K2EDTA tubes by collaborating institutions according to the institutions' own protocols. Collaborator samples were shipped for TCRbeta analysis as frozen whole blood, isolated PBMCs, or DNA extracted from either sample type. The immunoSEQ Assay, a bias-controlled multiplex PCR, was used to amplify TCRbeta CDR3 regions from genomic DNA. In the paper's pipeline: The number of nucleated cells in each sample was estimated by amplification of reference gene primers within the assay. To quantify the absolute abundance of each unique TCRbeta CDR3 rearrangement, sequence reads were collapsed and filtered. For each sample, productive Simpson clonality was calculated as the square root of Simpson's diversity index across productive rearrangements. What TCRdb holds here is the immuneACCESS table cut down to in-frame rearrangements. Part of the clones is not present; checked against another copy, under half of the missing clones reflect an unresolved V gene, and the others are unexplained. V, J and clone size reflect that table, while D and trimming were determined from the DNA. The sample table holds about 28,000 clones, of which roughly 80% were seen once. The ten most abundant clones make up more than 15% of the sample.

The source of this sequence is a woman aged 55-69 years with acute or convalescent COVID-19. What was sequenced was peripheral blood. The chain is made from TRBV7-3 and TRBJ2-2; 8 of the junction bases match TRBD1. The nucleotide sequence is given as TGTGCCAGCAGCGGCCAGGGGGCTGGCACCGGGGAGCTGTTTTTT. The resulting protein is CASSGQGAGTGELFF. Full variable domain (CDR3 extended with the reference TRBV7-3 and TRBJ2-2 proteins): GAGVSQTPSNKVTEKGKYVELRCDPISGHTALYWYRQSLGQGPEFLIYFQGTGAADDSGLPNDRFFAVRPEGSVSTLKIQRTERGDSAVYLCASSGQGAGTGELFFGEGSRLTVL.